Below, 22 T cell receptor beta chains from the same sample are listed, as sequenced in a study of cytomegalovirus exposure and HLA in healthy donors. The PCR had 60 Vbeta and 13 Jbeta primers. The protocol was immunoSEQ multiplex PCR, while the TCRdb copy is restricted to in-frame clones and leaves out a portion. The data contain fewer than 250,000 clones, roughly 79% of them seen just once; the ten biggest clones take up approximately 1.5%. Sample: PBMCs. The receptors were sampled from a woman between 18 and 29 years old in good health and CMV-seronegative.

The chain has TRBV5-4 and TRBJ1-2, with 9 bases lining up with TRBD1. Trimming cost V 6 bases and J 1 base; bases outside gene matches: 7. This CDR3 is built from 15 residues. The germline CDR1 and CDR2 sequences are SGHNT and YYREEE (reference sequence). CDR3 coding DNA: TGTGCCAGCAACGGACAGGGGCCCAATAACTATGGCTACACCTTC. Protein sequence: CASNGQGPNNYGYTF.

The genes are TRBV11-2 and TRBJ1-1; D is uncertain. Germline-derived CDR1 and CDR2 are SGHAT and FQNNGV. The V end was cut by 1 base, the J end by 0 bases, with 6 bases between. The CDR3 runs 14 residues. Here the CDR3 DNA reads TGTGCCAGCAGCTTAGCAGAAATGAACACTGAAGCTTTCTTT. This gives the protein CASSLAEMNTEAFF.

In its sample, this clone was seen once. CDR3 sequence reads: CASSPGTGQGGYTF. CDR3 nucleotides: TGTGCCAGCAGCCCTGGGACAGGGCAGGGCGGCTACACCTTC. The rearrangement joins TRBV7-9 to TRBJ1-2, with 9 positions matching TRBD1. This CDR3 contains 14 residues. Unmatched junction bases numbered 9, after V lost 5 bases and J lost 8 bases. The germline CDR1 and CDR2 sequences are SEHNR and FQNEAQ (reference sequence). The variable domain in full, completed from reference TRBV7-9 and TRBJ1-2, reads DTGVSQNPRHKITKRGQNVTFRCDPISEHNRLYWYRQTLGQGPEFLTYFQNEAQLEKSRLLSDRFSAERPKGSFSTLEIQRTEQGDSAMYLCASSPGTGQGGYTFGSGTRLTVV.

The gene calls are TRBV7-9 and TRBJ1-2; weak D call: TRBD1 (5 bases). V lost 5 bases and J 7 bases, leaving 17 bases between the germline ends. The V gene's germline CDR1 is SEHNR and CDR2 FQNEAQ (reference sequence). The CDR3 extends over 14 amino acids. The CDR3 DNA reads TGTGCCAGCAGCAGGGCGGGGGGTAACGGTGGCTACACCTTC. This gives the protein CASSRAGGNGGYTF.

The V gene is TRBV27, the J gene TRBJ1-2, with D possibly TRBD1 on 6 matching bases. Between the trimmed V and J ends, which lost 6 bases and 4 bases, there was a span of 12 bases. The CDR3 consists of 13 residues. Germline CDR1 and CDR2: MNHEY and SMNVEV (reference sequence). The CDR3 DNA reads TGTGCCAGCAGCACCGGACAGTCCTATGGCTACACCTTC. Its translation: CASSTGQSYGYTF.

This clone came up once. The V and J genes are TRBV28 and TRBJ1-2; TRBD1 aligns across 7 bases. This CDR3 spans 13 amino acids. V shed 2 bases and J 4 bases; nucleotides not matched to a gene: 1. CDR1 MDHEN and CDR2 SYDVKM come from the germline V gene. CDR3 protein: CASSLGTVYGYTF. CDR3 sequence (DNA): TGTGCCAGCAGTTTAGGGACAGTCTATGGCTACACCTTC.

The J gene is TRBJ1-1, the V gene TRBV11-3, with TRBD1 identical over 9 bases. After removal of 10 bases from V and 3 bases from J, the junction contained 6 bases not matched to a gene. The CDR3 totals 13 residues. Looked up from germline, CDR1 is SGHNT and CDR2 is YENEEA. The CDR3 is CAIWDRVDTEAFF. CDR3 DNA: TGTGCCATCTGGGACAGGGTGGACACTGAAGCTTTCTTT.

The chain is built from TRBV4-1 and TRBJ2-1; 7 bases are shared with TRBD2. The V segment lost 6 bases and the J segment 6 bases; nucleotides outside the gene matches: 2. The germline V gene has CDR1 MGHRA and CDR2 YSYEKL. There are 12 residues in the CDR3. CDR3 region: CASSPGGNEQFF. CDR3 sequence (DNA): TGCGCCAGCAGTCCGGGGGGCAATGAGCAGTTCTTC.

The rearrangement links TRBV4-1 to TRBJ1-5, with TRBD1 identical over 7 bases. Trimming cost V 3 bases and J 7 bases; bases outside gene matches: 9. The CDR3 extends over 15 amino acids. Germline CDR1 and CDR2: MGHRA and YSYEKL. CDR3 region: CASSQEGALGQPQHF. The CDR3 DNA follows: TGCGCCAGCAGCCAGGAGGGGGCGTTGGGACAGCCCCAGCATTTT.

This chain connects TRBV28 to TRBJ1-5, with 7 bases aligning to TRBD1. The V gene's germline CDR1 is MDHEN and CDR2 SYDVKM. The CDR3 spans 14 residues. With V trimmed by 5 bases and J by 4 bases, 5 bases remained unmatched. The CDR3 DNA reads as TGTGCCAGCAGTGGGGGACAGCGGAATCAGCCCCAGCATTTT. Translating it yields CASSGGQRNQPQHF. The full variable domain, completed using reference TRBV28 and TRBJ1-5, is DVKVTQSSRYLVKRTGEKVFLECVQDMDHENMFWYRQDPGLGLRLIYFSYDVKMKEKGDIPEGYSVSREKKERFSLILESASTNQTSMYLCASSGGQRNQPQHFGDGTRLSIL.

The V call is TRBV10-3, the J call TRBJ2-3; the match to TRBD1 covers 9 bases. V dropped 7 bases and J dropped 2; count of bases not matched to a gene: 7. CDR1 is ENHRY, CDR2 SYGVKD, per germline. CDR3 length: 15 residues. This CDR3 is CAIKPWDRVTDTQYF. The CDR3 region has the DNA TGTGCCATCAAGCCCTGGGACAGGGTCACAGATACGCAGTATTTT.

The CDR3 sequence: CASSLGPGQETQYF. CDR3 nucleotide sequence: TGTGCCAGCAGTTTAGGGCCAGGACAAGAGACCCAGTACTTC. This chain uses TRBV28 with TRBJ2-5; D remains ambiguous. V lost 2 bases, J lost 2 bases, and 9 bases lay in between. Per germline, CDR1 MDHEN and CDR2 SYDVKM. The CDR3 is made up of 14 amino acids.

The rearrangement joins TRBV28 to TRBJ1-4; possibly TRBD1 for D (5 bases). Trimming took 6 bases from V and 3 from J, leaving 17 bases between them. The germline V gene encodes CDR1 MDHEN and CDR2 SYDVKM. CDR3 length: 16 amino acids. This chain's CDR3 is CASSIRGTRANEKLFF. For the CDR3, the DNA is TGTGCCAGCAGCATCCGAGGGACTCGCGCTAATGAAAAACTGTTTTTT.

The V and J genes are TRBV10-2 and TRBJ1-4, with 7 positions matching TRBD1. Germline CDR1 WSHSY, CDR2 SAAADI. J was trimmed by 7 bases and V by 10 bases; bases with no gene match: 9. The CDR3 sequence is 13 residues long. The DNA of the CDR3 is TGCGCCACCCCCGGGACAGCAAGTGAAAAACTGTTTTTT. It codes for CATPGTASEKLFF.

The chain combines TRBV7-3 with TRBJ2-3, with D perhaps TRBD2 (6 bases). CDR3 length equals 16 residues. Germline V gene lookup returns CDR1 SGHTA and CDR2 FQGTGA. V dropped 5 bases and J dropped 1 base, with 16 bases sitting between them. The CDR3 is CASSPRDSGRTDTQYF. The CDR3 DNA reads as TGTGCCAGCAGCCCTAGGGACTCCGGACGCACAGATACGCAGTATTTT.

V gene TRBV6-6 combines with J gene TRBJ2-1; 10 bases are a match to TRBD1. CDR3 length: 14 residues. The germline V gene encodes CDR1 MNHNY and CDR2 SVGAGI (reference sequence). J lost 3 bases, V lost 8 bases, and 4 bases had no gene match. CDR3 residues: CASGWDRGYNEQFF. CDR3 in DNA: TGTGCCAGCGGTTGGGACAGGGGCTACAATGAGCAGTTCTTC.

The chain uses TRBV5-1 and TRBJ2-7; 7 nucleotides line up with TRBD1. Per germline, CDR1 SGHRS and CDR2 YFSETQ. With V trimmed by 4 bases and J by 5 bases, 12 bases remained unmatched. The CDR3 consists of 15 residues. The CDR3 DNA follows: TGCGCCAGCAGCACAAGACAGGGCGAGTCCCACGAGCAGTACTTC. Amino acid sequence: CASSTRQGESHEQYF.

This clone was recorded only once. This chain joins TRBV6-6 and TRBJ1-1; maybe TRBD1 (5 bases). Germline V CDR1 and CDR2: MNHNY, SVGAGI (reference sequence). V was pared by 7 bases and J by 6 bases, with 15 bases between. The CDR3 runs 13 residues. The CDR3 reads CASNPIWGSEAFF. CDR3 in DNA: TGTGCCAGCAACCCGATCTGGGGCTCTGAAGCTTTCTTT.

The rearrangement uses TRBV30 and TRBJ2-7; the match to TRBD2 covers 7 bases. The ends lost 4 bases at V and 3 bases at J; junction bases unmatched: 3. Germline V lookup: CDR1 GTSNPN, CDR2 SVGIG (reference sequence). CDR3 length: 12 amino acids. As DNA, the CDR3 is TGTGCCTGGACTAGCGGACACTACGAGCAGTACTTC. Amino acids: CAWTSGHYEQYF.

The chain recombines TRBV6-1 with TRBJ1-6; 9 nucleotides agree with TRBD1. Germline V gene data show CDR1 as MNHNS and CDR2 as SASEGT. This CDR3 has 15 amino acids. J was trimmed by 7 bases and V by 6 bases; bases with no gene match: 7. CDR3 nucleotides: TGTGCCAGCAGAGGATGGACAGGGGCGAATTCACCCCTCCACTTT. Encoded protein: CASRGWTGANSPLHF.

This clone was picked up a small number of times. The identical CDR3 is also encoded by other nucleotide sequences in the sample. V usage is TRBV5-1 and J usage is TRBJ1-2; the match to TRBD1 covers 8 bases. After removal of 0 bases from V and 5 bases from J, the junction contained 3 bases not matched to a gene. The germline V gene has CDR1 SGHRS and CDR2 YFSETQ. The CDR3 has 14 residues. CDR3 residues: CASSLDGQGYGYTF. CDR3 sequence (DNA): TGCGCCAGCAGCTTGGATGGACAGGGATATGGCTACACCTTC. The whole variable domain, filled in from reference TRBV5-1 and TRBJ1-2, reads KAGVTQTPRYLIKTRGQQVTLSCSPISGHRSVSWYQQTPGQGLQFLFEYFSETQRNKGNFPGRFSGRQFSNSRSEMNVSTLELGDSALYLCASSLDGQGYGYTFGSGTRLTVV.

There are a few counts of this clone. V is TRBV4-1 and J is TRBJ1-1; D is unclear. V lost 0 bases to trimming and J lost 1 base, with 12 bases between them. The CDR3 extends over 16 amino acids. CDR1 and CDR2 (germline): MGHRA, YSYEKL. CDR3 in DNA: TGCGCCAGCAGCCAAGAAGCGTCAGCAGCGAACACTGAAGCTTTCTTT. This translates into CASSQEASAANTEAFF.